This T cell receptor (beta chain) is from a study of shared clonotypes between healthy human individuals. V was clipped by 8 bases and J by 7 bases; unmatched bases: 10. Germline loops: CDR1 SGHDN, CDR2 FVKESK. CDR3 size: 15 residues. On this clone itself: Its antigen is currently unknown.

General study findings and limits: What rarefaction showed was incomplete sorted-subset sequencing despite large depth. Non-shared clonotypes had lower generation probabilities than those shared by all four donors. Clonotype sharing levels among donors were expected to vary with sequencing depth.

Method: immunoSEQ multiplex PCR; TCRdb's copy keeps in-frame clones and lacks some. The sample holds about 1.5 million clones, roughly 95% seen once. Sequenced: naive CD4+ T cells sorted from blood. This sample's subset: CD45RA+ positively selected. The V call is TRBV14, the J call TRBJ2-1, with TRBD2 matching 11 bases. This sequence originates from a man aged 30-40 years in good health. CDR3 nucleotides: TGTGCCAGCGGGGCTAGCGGGAGGTCCGAGAATGAGCAGTTCTTC. Its translation: CASGASGRSENEQFF.